These T cell receptor beta chains were read from a single sample in a study of T cells in Graves' hyperthyroidism and ophthalmopathy. TCRdb passed the multiplex PCR reads through MiXCR, listing each CDR3 protein once. The sample yields hundreds of thousands of distinct CDR3 sequences, 15% to 20% seen once. Material for sequencing was blood. The receptors were sampled from a woman in her thirties with Graves' hyperthyroidism. Each CDR3 is given with its conserved first and last residue. Each record gives: J gene, V gene, clone size, D gene, CDR3 DNA, CDR3 protein. The D gene is left open where the match is weak. For some rows the clone size is stated as once, few or many, or as a class when expanded; others skip it.

j_gene: TRBJ1-1
v_gene: TRBV27
abundance: many
d_gene: .
CDR3nt: TGTGCCAGCAGTTTTGCCGGGATCACTGAAGCTTTCTTT
CDR3aa: CASSFAGITEAFF

j_gene: TRBJ2-3
v_gene: TRBV28
abundance: .
d_gene: TRBD1
CDR3nt: TGTGCCAGCAGCTTAAGGACTCCGGGACAGGGGGCCCGCACAGATACGCAGTATTTT
CDR3aa: CASSLRTPGQGARTDTQYF

j_gene: TRBJ2-1
v_gene: TRBV7-2
abundance: .
d_gene: .
CDR3nt: TGCGCCAGCAGCCAAGAATGGGCTAGACGAGCCTACAATGAGCAGTTCTTC
CDR3aa: CASSQEWARRAYNEQFF

j_gene: TRBJ2-7
v_gene: TRBV7-3
abundance: many
d_gene: .
CDR3nt: TGTGCCAGCAGCTTAATTTCAAACGACGAGCAGTACTTC
CDR3aa: CASSLISNDEQYF

j_gene: TRBJ2-7
v_gene: TRBV6-1
abundance: many
d_gene: TRBD2
CDR3nt: TGTGCCAGCAGTTACCTGACTAGCTGGGGGATCTCCTACGAGCAGTACTTC
CDR3aa: CASSYLTSWGISYEQYF

j_gene: TRBJ2-7
v_gene: TRBV13
abundance: many
d_gene: TRBD1
CDR3nt: TGTGCCAGCAGCAAAGGGACAGATAGGTGGGACGAGCAGTACTTC
CDR3aa: CASSKGTDRWDEQYF

j_gene: TRBJ2-1
v_gene: TRBV30
abundance: many
d_gene: TRBD2
CDR3nt: TGTGCCCTCCAAGCGGGAGTAAGGAACAATGAGCAGTTCTTC
CDR3aa: CALQAGVRNNEQFF

j_gene: TRBJ1-2
v_gene: TRBV4-1
abundance: few
d_gene: .
CDR3nt: TGCGCCAGCAGCCAAGATTTTAGACAGCTCTACTATGGCTACACCTTC
CDR3aa: CASSQDFRQLYYGYTF

j_gene: TRBJ2-7
v_gene: TRBV30
abundance: .
d_gene: TRBD2
CDR3nt: TGTGCCTGGAGTGTACAGCCTAGCGGGAGGGCCATGTCCTACGAGCAGTACTTC
CDR3aa: CAWSVQPSGRAMSYEQYF

j_gene: TRBJ2-7
v_gene: TRBV20-1
abundance: few
d_gene: TRBD2
CDR3nt: TGCAGTGCTACTCTAGCGGGGGTTTCCTACGAGCAGTACTTC
CDR3aa: CSATLAGVSYEQYF

j_gene: TRBJ1-5
v_gene: TRBV19
abundance: many
d_gene: .
CDR3nt: TGTGCCAGTAGTGTGGTCTCAGGGCCGTATAGCAATCAGCCCCAGCATTTT
CDR3aa: CASSVVSGPYSNQPQHF

j_gene: TRBJ1-1
v_gene: TRBV5-1
abundance: .
d_gene: .
CDR3nt: TGCGCCAGCAGCCCCTACGGGGGCCCGGACACTGAAGCTTTCTTT
CDR3aa: CASSPYGGPDTEAFF

j_gene: TRBJ2-1
v_gene: TRBV6-4
abundance: .
d_gene: .
CDR3nt: TGTGCCAGCCGGGACTTCCCGGCCGGTGAGCAGTTCTTC
CDR3aa: CASRDFPAGEQFF

j_gene: TRBJ1-5
v_gene: TRBV7-2
abundance: few
d_gene: .
CDR3nt: TGTGCCAGCAGCTTGGTCCTGGAATTGGGGGAGGGACAGCCCCAGCATTTT
CDR3aa: CASSLVLELGEGQPQHF

j_gene: TRBJ2-7
v_gene: TRBV30
abundance: .
d_gene: .
CDR3nt: TGTGCCTGCCGCAGCGAAGAGACTAACTACGAGCAGTACTTC
CDR3aa: CACRSEETNYEQYF

j_gene: TRBJ2-5
v_gene: TRBV5-1
abundance: .
d_gene: .
CDR3nt: TGCGCCAGCAGCCGGGAAACTAGTTTGGGAAAGACCCAGTACTTC
CDR3aa: CASSRETSLGKTQYF

j_gene: TRBJ1-1
v_gene: TRBV25-1
abundance: .
d_gene: .
CDR3nt: TGTGCCAGCAGTCATGGGGCGCGGGACACTGAAGCTTTCTTT
CDR3aa: CASSHGARDTEAFF

j_gene: TRBJ1-5
v_gene: TRBV13
abundance: many
d_gene: .
CDR3nt: TGTGCCAGCAGTTCCGGGACAAAACGCCAGCCCCAGCATTTT
CDR3aa: CASSSGTKRQPQHF

j_gene: TRBJ2-7
v_gene: TRBV29-1
abundance: many
d_gene: TRBD1
CDR3nt: TGCAGCGTTGAAGATGAGGACAGGGACTCCTACGAGCAGTACTTC
CDR3aa: CSVEDEDRDSYEQYF

j_gene: TRBJ2-1
v_gene: TRBV7-2
abundance: many
d_gene: .
CDR3nt: TGTGCCAGCAGCTTACAGGACTTGGCGTACAATGAGCAGTTCTTC
CDR3aa: CASSLQDLAYNEQFF

j_gene: TRBJ2-5
v_gene: TRBV12-5
abundance: few
d_gene: .
CDR3nt: TGTGCTAGTGGTTTGGGTGGGACGAACGGGGAGACCCAGTACTTC
CDR3aa: CASGLGGTNGETQYF

j_gene: TRBJ2-1
v_gene: TRBV14
abundance: few
d_gene: .
CDR3nt: TGTGCCAGCAGCCAACTAGCAGATGAGCAGTTCTTC
CDR3aa: CASSQLADEQFF

j_gene: TRBJ2-5
v_gene: TRBV5-4
abundance: .
d_gene: TRBD1
CDR3nt: TGTGCCAGCAGCTCGCGGGACAGGGGGCTGCAAGAGACCCAGTACTTC
CDR3aa: CASSSRDRGLQETQYF

j_gene: TRBJ2-3
v_gene: TRBV6-1
abundance: few
d_gene: .
CDR3nt: TGTGCCAGCAGCCCGCCGACAGCGGCGACGCAGTATTTT
CDR3aa: CASSPPTAATQYF

j_gene: TRBJ1-4
v_gene: TRBV29-1
abundance: .
d_gene: .
CDR3nt: TGCAGCGTTCTCAAAGGGGGGGGTCGGGAAAAACTGTTTTTT
CDR3aa: CSVLKGGGREKLFF

j_gene: TRBJ2-5
v_gene: TRBV7-2
abundance: .
d_gene: .
CDR3nt: TGTGCCAGCAGCTTAGCGCGGCTCTATCGGGAGAAGGAGGAGACCCAGTACTTC
CDR3aa: CASSLARLYREKEETQYF

j_gene: TRBJ2-5
v_gene: TRBV9
abundance: .
d_gene: TRBD2
CDR3nt: TGTGCCAGCACCCCCGGGACTAGCGGAGGAGGATTCTATGAGACCCAGTACTTC
CDR3aa: CASTPGTSGGGFYETQYF

j_gene: TRBJ1-6
v_gene: TRBV5-4
abundance: .
d_gene: .
CDR3nt: TGTGCCAGCAGCTTTCTTAGGGCATCACCCCTCCACTTT
CDR3aa: CASSFLRASPLHF

j_gene: TRBJ2-3
v_gene: TRBV10-3
abundance: many
d_gene: .
CDR3nt: TGTGCCATCTCCCCAGGGACACACACAGATACGCAGTATTTT
CDR3aa: CAISPGTHTDTQYF

j_gene: TRBJ2-2
v_gene: TRBV12-3/TRBV12-4
abundance: .
d_gene: .
CDR3nt: TGTGCCAGCGGGAAGAACACCGGGGAGCTGTTTTTT
CDR3aa: CASGKNTGELFF

j_gene: TRBJ1-2
v_gene: TRBV7-3
abundance: .
d_gene: TRBD1
CDR3nt: TGTGCCAGCAGCTTTTTGGACAGGCCCTTCGATAGGGGCTACACCTTC
CDR3aa: CASSFLDRPFDRGYTF

j_gene: TRBJ1-6
v_gene: TRBV7-2
abundance: once
d_gene: .
CDR3nt: TGTGCCAGCAGCCCCTTGGCGGCAGCCGATAATTCACCCCTCCACTTT
CDR3aa: CASSPLAAADNSPLHF

j_gene: TRBJ1-1
v_gene: TRBV29-1
abundance: few
d_gene: .
CDR3nt: TGCAGCGCCCGACAGCAGAACACTGAAGCTTTCTTT
CDR3aa: CSARQQNTEAFF

j_gene: TRBJ1-1
v_gene: TRBV10-2
abundance: .
d_gene: .
CDR3nt: TGCGCCAGCAGTGTTGGCAGGGGTGGTGAAGCTTTCTTT
CDR3aa: CASSVGRGGEAFF

j_gene: TRBJ2-3
v_gene: TRBV28
abundance: many
d_gene: .
CDR3nt: TGTGCCAGCAGTTTCTGGAGGAGAAGCACAGATACGCAGTATTTT
CDR3aa: CASSFWRRSTDTQYF

j_gene: TRBJ1-6
v_gene: TRBV5-1
abundance: few
d_gene: .
CDR3nt: TGCGCCAGCAGGCGGAGGGGCGATTCACCCCTCCACTTT
CDR3aa: CASRRRGDSPLHF

j_gene: TRBJ2-3
v_gene: TRBV6-1
abundance: many
d_gene: .
CDR3nt: TGTGCCAGCGCTCCCTTAGGGGGTAGAGATACGCAGTATTTT
CDR3aa: CASAPLGGRDTQYF

j_gene: TRBJ2-1
v_gene: TRBV4-1
abundance: .
d_gene: TRBD2
CDR3nt: TGCGCCAGCAGCCAAGTCAGCGGGAAGTACAATGAGCAGTTCTTC
CDR3aa: CASSQVSGKYNEQFF

j_gene: TRBJ2-7
v_gene: TRBV28
abundance: many
d_gene: .
CDR3nt: TGTGCCAGCAGTTTCGGGGCAGCTCTCTACGAGCAGTACTTC
CDR3aa: CASSFGAALYEQYF

j_gene: TRBJ1-6
v_gene: TRBV10-1
abundance: .
d_gene: .
CDR3nt: TGCGCCAGCAATGCGGGGCTGAATTCACCCCTCCACTTT
CDR3aa: CASNAGLNSPLHF

j_gene: TRBJ2-5
v_gene: TRBV7-9
abundance: .
d_gene: TRBD1
CDR3nt: TGTGCCAGCAGCCCTAAACCTGGACAGGGAGGCGCCCAGTACTTC
CDR3aa: CASSPKPGQGGAQYF

j_gene: TRBJ2-7
v_gene: TRBV18
abundance: .
d_gene: TRBD1
CDR3nt: TGTGCCAGCTCCTCGGACAGGGAGCACGAGCAGTACTTC
CDR3aa: CASSSDREHEQYF

j_gene: TRBJ2-7
v_gene: TRBV20-1
abundance: .
d_gene: .
CDR3nt: TGCAGTGCTAGTAAGGAAGCGGGTATATCCTACGAGCAGTACTTC
CDR3aa: CSASKEAGISYEQYF

j_gene: TRBJ2-1
v_gene: TRBV24-1
abundance: .
d_gene: .
CDR3nt: TGTGCCACCAGTGACGCTCTTGCGATAAGCTCCTACAATGAGCAGTTCTTC
CDR3aa: CATSDALAISSYNEQFF

j_gene: TRBJ1-1
v_gene: TRBV12-3/TRBV12-4
abundance: few
d_gene: TRBD1
CDR3nt: TGTGCCAGCAAGGGACAGTTAAACACTGAAGCTTTCTTT
CDR3aa: CASKGQLNTEAFF

j_gene: TRBJ2-7
v_gene: TRBV5-1
abundance: .
d_gene: .
CDR3nt: TGCGCCAGCAGCTTGAGGGGAGTAACAAGCTACGAGCAGTACTTC
CDR3aa: CASSLRGVTSYEQYF

j_gene: TRBJ2-7
v_gene: TRBV30
abundance: many
d_gene: TRBD1
CDR3nt: TGTGCCTGGAGTGTGGGACAGGCTGCCTACGAGCAGTACTTC
CDR3aa: CAWSVGQAAYEQYF

j_gene: TRBJ2-5
v_gene: TRBV11-2
abundance: many
d_gene: .
CDR3nt: TGTGCCAGCAGCTTTGTTAACCCACAAGAGACCCAGTACTTC
CDR3aa: CASSFVNPQETQYF

j_gene: TRBJ2-3
v_gene: TRBV2
abundance: many
d_gene: TRBD2
CDR3nt: TGTGCCAGCAGTGAGGGGGGGTCCAGTACAGATACGCAGTATTTT
CDR3aa: CASSEGGSSTDTQYF

j_gene: TRBJ2-7
v_gene: TRBV30
abundance: .
d_gene: TRBD1
CDR3nt: TGTGCCTGGGCCCGGGACAGGGGTAGCCACTACGAGCAGTACTTC
CDR3aa: CAWARDRGSHYEQYF

j_gene: TRBJ2-2
v_gene: TRBV5-1
abundance: .
d_gene: .
CDR3nt: TGCGCCAGCGGCTACCGGGCCTCGAACACCGGGGAGCTGTTTTTT
CDR3aa: CASGYRASNTGELFF

j_gene: TRBJ2-1
v_gene: TRBV25-1
abundance: many
d_gene: TRBD2
CDR3nt: TGTGCCAGCAGTGGATGGAGTAGCGGGACCTACAATGAGCAGTTCTTC
CDR3aa: CASSGWSSGTYNEQFF

j_gene: TRBJ2-3
v_gene: TRBV13
abundance: many
d_gene: .
CDR3nt: TGTGCCAGCAGCTTAGGGGCGGGTCAGTATACGCAGTATTTT
CDR3aa: CASSLGAGQYTQYF

j_gene: TRBJ2-1
v_gene: TRBV6-2/TRBV6-3
abundance: many
d_gene: TRBD2
CDR3nt: TGTGCCAGCAGTTACTACCGGTCTCAGCGGGAGGGGATTAATGAGCAGTTCTTC
CDR3aa: CASSYYRSQREGINEQFF

j_gene: TRBJ1-1
v_gene: TRBV28
abundance: .
d_gene: TRBD1
CDR3nt: TGTGCCAGCAGTTTATCACAGGGGCGTGGGACTGAAGCTTTCTTT
CDR3aa: CASSLSQGRGTEAFF